This paragraph reports one TCR beta chain. From blood, roughly 220-550 ng of genomic DNA served as TRB template. The data belong to a study of T and B cells in COVID-19 patients. TRB rearrangements were amplified by multiplex PCR with BIOMED2 TRB-A/B primers. Each CDR3 protein gets one entry after TCRdb re-called the multiplex PCR reads with MiXCR. This sample has about 22,000 distinct CDR3 sequences, with approximately 29% found just once. The length of the CDR3 is 14 residues. Germline CDR1 reads ENHRY; CDR2 reads SYGVKD. Losses at the gene ends were 3 bases for V and 7 bases for J; bases not matched to a gene: 7.

The sequencing sample was made of blood. The clonotype was recovered from a human donor who had recovered from COVID-19. The genes are TRBV10-3 and TRBJ2-5; TRBD1 aligns across 8 bases. The CDR3 nucleotides read TGTGCCATCAGTGATGGGGGGACAGGAGGGACCCAGTACTTC. Translation: CAISDGGTGGTQYF.